A selection of T cell receptor beta chains follows, all from one sample in a study of blood T cells in healthy people across ages. One entry per CDR3 protein, called by TCRdb with MiXCR from the 5' RACE reads. The sample shows 1.2 million to 1.5 million distinct CDR3 sequences, roughly 60% of them seen only once. Sequenced material: blood. These receptors came from a man aged 18-30 years in good health. Each CDR3 is given with its conserved first and last residue. A D gene is named only where the DNA matches it firmly. Clone size is shown for a subset of rows, as once, few, many or a class of expanded clone.

v_gene	abundance	d_gene	j_gene	CDR3nt	CDR3aa
TRBV4-2	once	.	TRBJ2-7	TGTGCCAGCAGCCAAGAATCTCCCCTGGGTCAGACTCTCTACGAGCAGTACTTC	CASSQESPLGQTLYEQYF
TRBV29-1	.	TRBD2	TRBJ2-1	TGCAGCGTAAGACTAGCGCTGGGATTCTACGAGCAGTTCTTC	CSVRLALGFYEQFF
TRBV25-1	.	.	TRBJ2-7	TGTGCCAGCAGTGGTGGTGCAGGAACTTTCGACGAGCAGTACTTC	CASSGGAGTFDEQYF
TRBV15	.	.	TRBJ2-5	TGTGCCACCAGCAGAGTGGGCGATGAGCAGTACTTC	CATSRVGDEQYF
TRBV20-1	.	.	TRBJ1-5	TGCAGTGCTTTTTCCGGGACTTTTAGCAATCAGCCCCAGCATTTT	CSAFSGTFSNQPQHF
TRBV12-3/TRBV12-4	.	.	TRBJ1-6	TGTGCCAGCAGTTTGAAGCAGGGATCACCCCCCCACTTT	CASSLKQGSPPHF
TRBV7-2	.	TRBD2	TRBJ2-3	TGTGCCAGCTCCTGGGACTACGCCACAGATACGCAGTATTTT	CASSWDYATDTQYF
TRBV20-1	.	TRBD2	TRBJ2-3	TGCAGTGCTACCTTCGGGAGGGATACGCAGTATTTT	CSATFGRDTQYF
TRBV14	.	.	TRBJ1-2	TGTGCCAGCAGCCAAGTTGGGTCAGGAGGGCACGGCTACACCTTC	CASSQVGSGGHGYTF
TRBV12-3/TRBV12-4	.	.	TRBJ2-7	TGTGCCAGCAGTTTATATGAGACAGGCACCGAGCAGTACTTC	CASSLYETGTEQYF
TRBV20-1	.	.	TRBJ1-1	TGCAGTGCTAGTAAGGGGTTACGCACTGAAGCTTTCTTT	CSASKGLRTEAFF
TRBV21-1	.	.	TRBJ2-1	TGTGCCAGCAGCGGCCCGACTAGCGGGAGATTGAATGAGCAGTTCTTC	CASSGPTSGRLNEQFF
TRBV4-2	.	TRBD2	TRBJ2-7	TGTGCCAGCAGCCAAGCCCATAGCGGGGGGGAATACGAGCAGTACTTC	CASSQAHSGGEYEQYF
TRBV2	once	TRBD2	TRBJ2-5	TGTGCCAGCCGCCGCGGAGCTAGCGGGCTCCAAGAGACCCAGTACTTC	CASRRGASGLQETQYF
TRBV29-1	.	TRBD1	TRBJ2-1	TGCAGCGTTGCAGGGACAGCAGGCCCAGATACGCAGTTCTTC	CSVAGTAGPDTQFF
TRBV5-1	.	.	TRBJ2-1	TGCGCCAGCAGAGCCCTTGATGAGCAGTTCTTC	CASRALDEQFF
TRBV4-1	once	TRBD1	TRBJ2-1	TGCGCCAGCAGCCAGGCGGGGACAGGGAGAGGTAATGAGCAGTTCTTC	CASSQAGTGRGNEQFF
TRBV6-5	.	TRBD1	TRBJ1-5	TGTGCCAGCGGGCGTTTTGGACAGGGGAGCGATCAGCCCCAGCATTTT	CASGRFGQGSDQPQHF
TRBV9	few	.	TRBJ2-4	TGTGCCAGCAGCGGCCCGCTAGCCAAAAACATTCAGTACTTC	CASSGPLAKNIQYF
TRBV4-3	.	.	TRBJ2-3	TGCGCCAGCAGCCAAGGATACGGTGAGCTGGATACGCAGTATTTT	CASSQGYGELDTQYF
TRBV7-9	.	TRBD1	TRBJ2-5	TGTGCCAGCAGCGCCGGGACAGGGCAAGAGACCCAGTACTTC	CASSAGTGQETQYF
TRBV29-1	.	.	TRBJ1-1	TGCAGCGTTTTGTGGAGGAACACTGAAGCTTTCTTT	CSVLWRNTEAFF
TRBV25-1	.	.	TRBJ2-7	TGTGCCAGCAGTGGCTGGACAGAGGCAGCGGAGCAGTACTTC	CASSGWTEAAEQYF
TRBV6-6	.	.	TRBJ2-2	TGTGCCAGCAGTTACCCGAAGGAGGGGGCAGGGGAGCTGTTTTTT	CASSYPKEGAGELFF
TRBV29-1	.	TRBD2	TRBJ2-3	TGCAGCGTGGCCACTAGCGGTTCAGGGACAGATACGCAGTATTTT	CSVATSGSGTDTQYF
TRBV29-1	.	.	TRBJ2-5	TGCAGCGCGGCCGGAGCTATGTTGGGGGAGCAGTACTTC	CSAAGAMLGEQYF
TRBV12-3/TRBV12-4	.	.	TRBJ2-3	TGTGCGGCAACGAACGGGATCAGATCCACAGATACGCAGTATTTT	CAATNGIRSTDTQYF
TRBV25-1	many	TRBD2	TRBJ2-7	TGTGCCAGCAGCCCCCCCTCGGAGGCTAGCGGCCGTTCCTACGAGCAGTACTTC	CASSPPSEASGRSYEQYF
TRBV24-1	.	.	TRBJ2-5	TGTGCCACCAGTGATTCACGGTACAATGAGCAGTACTTC	CATSDSRYNEQYF
TRBV27	.	TRBD2	TRBJ2-1	TGTGCCAGCAACGGACTAGAGGATGAGCAGTTCTTC	CASNGLEDEQFF
TRBV2	few	.	TRBJ2-1	TGTGCCAGCTACCAGACTGAGCAGTTCTTC	CASYQTEQFF
TRBV4-1	.	.	TRBJ1-4	TGCGCCAGCAGCCAGGGCACGAGGGAAAAACTGTTTTTT	CASSQGTREKLFF
TRBV29-1	few	.	TRBJ2-5	TGCAGCGTTGAAGATCAATCCTGGACAACGCAACCAAGGTACCAAGAGACCCAGTACTTC	CSVEDQSWTTQPRYQETQYF
TRBV13	once	.	TRBJ1-1	TGTGCCAGCAGCTTAGGCGACGAGGGACGTGGCGAGGCTTTCTTT	CASSLGDEGRGEAFF
TRBV12-5	.	.	TRBJ2-7	TGTGCTAGTGGTTTGGTTCAGGGACATGCCTCCTACGAGCAGTACTTC	CASGLVQGHASYEQYF
TRBV25-1	.	TRBD1	TRBJ1-4	TGTGCCAGCAGCGACAGGGTAACTGAAAAACTGTTTTTT	CASSDRVTEKLFF